One and the same sample provided the 30 T cell receptor beta chains below, sequenced in a study of identical twins. TCRdb processed the 5' RACE reads anew with MiXCR; each CDR3 protein has one entry. Among about 250,000 distinct CDR3 sequences listed, approximately 8% were seen once. These data were also filed under a second study, of yellow fever vaccine responses in identical twins.

Sequences were obtained from CD8+ T cells sorted from blood. The receptors were sampled from a woman between 18 and 29 years old in good health.

The gene calls are TRBV7-6 and TRBJ2-2, with 7 positions matching TRBD2. Germline V lookup: CDR1 SGHVS, CDR2 FNYEAQ. The CDR3 sequence is 18 residues long. J lost 3 bases, V lost 7 bases, and 17 bases had no gene match. CDR3 DNA: TGTGCCAGCACCCTTAGTTCTAGCGGCCCCTGGGACACCGGGGAGCTGTTTTTT. Protein sequence: CASTLSSSGPWDTGELFF. The entire variable domain, with the rest obtained from reference TRBV7-6 and TRBJ2-2, is as follows: GAGVSQSPRYKVTKRGQDVALRCDPISGHVSLYWYRQALGQGPEFLTYFNYEAQQDKSGLPNDRFSAERPEGSISTLTIQRTEQRDSAMYRCASTLSSSGPWDTGELFFGEGSRLTVL.

This clonotype appeared many times. The chain joins TRBV29-1 to TRBJ2-3; 7 nucleotides match TRBD1. There are 16 residues in the CDR3. V trimming: 4 bases; J trimming: 3 bases; junction bases outside the gene matches: 13. Germline values: CDR1 SQVTM, CDR2 ANQGSEA. Here the CDR3 reads CSVGSRGRIRTDTQYF. For the CDR3, the DNA is TGCAGCGTTGGTTCGAGGGGGCGCATTAGGACAGATACGCAGTATTTT.

CDR3 protein: CASSGSGTGFERQYF. The CDR3 DNA reads as TGTGCCAGCAGCGGCTCGGGGACAGGGTTTGAAAGGCAGTACTTC. The V and J genes are TRBV7-2 and TRBJ2-7; 9 bases line up with TRBD1. Trimming took 5 bases from V and 9 from J; bases not matched to a gene: 14. CDR1 is SGHTA and CDR2 is FQGNSA in the germline V gene. The length of the CDR3 is 15 residues.

The table lists this clonotype with many counts. V and J are TRBV20-1 and TRBJ2-1; D is unclear. V was pared by 6 bases and J by 9 bases, with 12 bases between. Looked up from germline, CDR1 is DFQATT and CDR2 is SNEGSKA (reference sequence). There are 11 residues in the CDR3. In DNA, the CDR3 is TGCAGTGCAAAAGTAGTAGGTGAGCAGTTCTTC. Translated, it gives CSAKVVGEQFF.

The chain joins TRBV27 to TRBJ2-1; 14 bases agree with TRBD2. V lost 5 bases and J lost 10; bases outside the gene matches: 7. In germline, CDR1 is MNHEY, CDR2 SMNVEV (reference sequence). The CDR3 has 15 residues. The CDR3 region has the DNA TGTGCCAGCAGTCCCCGACTAGCGGGGGGGCTGGAGCAGTTCTTC. This sequence encodes CASSPRLAGGLEQFF.

This clonotype was seen only a few times. V usage is TRBV7-9 and J usage is TRBJ2-7, with unresolved D. The germline gives CDR1 SEHNR, CDR2 FQNEAQ (reference sequence). V was shortened by 1 base and J by 5 bases, with 12 bases between the two germline ends. This CDR3 spans 14 amino acids. The CDR3 is CASSLDGKGNEQYF. The CDR3 DNA is TGTGCCAGCAGCTTAGATGGAAAGGGCAACGAGCAGTACTTC.

The chain uses TRBV7-9 and TRBJ2-2; either TRBD1 or TRBD2 may fit D (5 bases each). Germline-derived CDR1 and CDR2 are SEHNR and FQNEAQ (reference sequence). The CDR3 totals 15 residues. V shed 5 bases and J shed 3 bases, with 13 bases lying between them. CDR3: CASSGTGPHTGELFF. The CDR3 DNA is TGTGCCAGCAGCGGGACCGGGCCCCACACCGGGGAGCTGTTTTTT.

The chain uses TRBV11-2 and TRBJ2-3, with 11 positions matching TRBD2. V was pared by 1 base and J by 0 bases, with 9 bases of the junction left unmatched. The CDR3 length is 19 residues. In germline, CDR1 is SGHAT, CDR2 FQNNGV. The CDR3 DNA follows: TGTGCCAGCAGCTTAGTTGATGTACTAGCGGGAGTGAGCACAGATACGCAGTATTTT. This translates into CASSLVDVLAGVSTDTQYF.

This clonotype was counted ten times or more. This sequence joins TRBV15 and TRBJ2-1; 8 bases line up with TRBD2. The trim removed 4 bases at V and 0 bases at J, leaving 2 bases unmatched. Germline V gene sequence: CDR1 LNHNV, CDR2 YYDKDF (reference sequence). This CDR3 contains 15 residues. The CDR3 DNA sequence: TGTGCCACCAGCAAGACTAGCGACTCCTACAATGAGCAGTTCTTC. Translating it yields CATSKTSDSYNEQFF.

This clonotype has ten or more counts. This chain connects TRBV6-1 to TRBJ2-3; maybe TRBD1 (6 bases). CDR1 is MNHNS and CDR2 is SASEGT in the germline V gene. V was shortened by 1 base and J by 2 bases, with 13 bases between the two germline ends. This CDR3 has 16 amino acids. CDR3 residues: CASSEGDNFITDTQYF. The CDR3 region has the DNA TGTGCCAGCAGTGAAGGGGACAACTTTATCACAGATACGCAGTATTTT.

This chain uses TRBV20-1 with TRBJ2-1; no reliable D call. The V gene lost 5 bases and the J gene lost 7 bases, with 15 bases spanning the gap. The germline gives CDR1 DFQATT, CDR2 SNEGSKA (reference sequence). This CDR3 has 13 amino acids. CDR3 sequence: CSAGRAYANEQFF. The CDR3 DNA reads as TGCAGTGCTGGAAGAGCCTATGCGAATGAGCAGTTCTTC.

The sample holds many counts of this clonotype. The rearrangement joins TRBV4-2 to TRBJ1-2; maybe TRBD1 (5 bases). The V end was cut by 0 bases, the J end by 7 bases, with 15 bases between. The CDR3 has 15 amino acids. Germline CDR1 LGHNA, CDR2 YNFKEQ. As DNA, the CDR3 is TGTGCCAGCAGCCAAGAAATCGGGGGGGGTGTTGGCTACACCTTC. As protein: CASSQEIGGGVGYTF.

This clonotype was seen at least ten times. The chain employs TRBV15 and TRBJ2-3, with D possibly being TRBD2 (5 bases). Germline assignment: CDR1 LNHNV and CDR2 YYDKDF (reference sequence). V dropped 2 bases and J dropped 5 bases, with 11 bases sitting between them. The CDR3 has 14 residues. Here the CDR3 reads CATSRIALRDTQYF. The CDR3 nucleotides read TGTGCCACCAGCAGAATAGCGCTGCGAGATACGCAGTATTTT.

The chain has TRBV21-1 and TRBJ2-2; the table gives TRBD1 as D, unverified against the DNA. TRBV21-1 is recorded as a pseudogene. This CDR3 region has 14 residues. The CDR3, as DNA: TGTCCCAGCTTGTCAGGGGGCAAGAACGGGGAGCTGTTTTTT. It is translated as CPSLSGGKNGELFF.

The gene calls are TRBV20-1 and TRBJ2-7, with 8 bases that match TRBD1. Trimming at V came to 4 bases and at J to 6 bases, leaving 5 bases not matched to a gene. The length of the CDR3 is 12 residues. The germline V gene encodes CDR1 DFQATT and CDR2 SNEGSKA (reference sequence). The CDR3 region has the DNA TGCAGTGCTAACAGGGGGAATGGCGAGCAGTACGTC. Translation gives CSANRGNGEQYV.

This clonotype was recorded at least ten times. The genes are TRBV12-3 or TRBV12-4 and TRBJ2-1, with D possibly TRBD2 on 6 matching bases. V lost 6 bases, J lost 4 bases, and 10 bases lay in between. The CDR3 contains 13 residues. CDR3 coding DNA: TGTGCCAGCAGCCGCGGGGTATACAATGAGCAGTTCTTC. This encodes CASSRGVYNEQFF.

This clonotype was seen many times. J is TRBJ2-7 and V is TRBV10-3; the D call may be TRBD1 or TRBD2 (5 bases each). CDR1 and CDR2 from the germline V gene are ENHRY and SYGVKD. V was pared by 6 bases and J by 0 bases, with 15 bases between. The CDR3 consists of 15 residues. CDR3 coding DNA: TGTGCCATCAGCGCGGACGGGACGTTCTCCTACGAGCAGTACTTC. Amino acid sequence: CAISADGTFSYEQYF.

This rearrangement joins TRBV14 to TRBJ2-5; no reliable D call. The CDR3 has 16 residues. V was clipped by 3 bases and J by 1 base, with 15 bases between them. Per the germline V gene, CDR1 is SGHDN and CDR2 is FVKESK. The CDR3 here is CASSQESSGFQETQYF. In DNA form, the CDR3 reads TGTGCCAGCAGCCAGGAAAGCTCAGGTTTCCAAGAGACCCAGTACTTC.

This clonotype was picked up a small number of times. This chain links TRBV27 with TRBJ2-4, with 11 positions matching TRBD2. The CDR3 spans 17 residues. The V gene's germline CDR1 is MNHEY and CDR2 SMNVEV (reference sequence). V lost 6 bases and J lost 6; bases outside the gene matches: 13. The DNA for the CDR3 is TGTGCCAGCAGCCTGCTCCCTAGCGGGAGGCAGGGAAACATTCAGTACTTC. As protein: CASSLLPSGRQGNIQYF.

Many counts were recorded for this clonotype. The chain has TRBV3-1 and TRBJ2-5; TRBD1 aligns across 9 bases. This CDR3 is built from 15 residues. The germline CDR1 and CDR2 sequences are LGHDT and YNNKEL (reference sequence). Trimming took 1 base from V and 4 from J; bases not matched to a gene: 4. The CDR3 sequence is CASSQGTGEVETQYF. CDR3 bases: TGTGCCAGCAGCCAAGGGACAGGGGAAGTAGAGACCCAGTACTTC.

The rearrangement uses TRBV27 and TRBJ1-1; 9 bases map to TRBD1. Germline assignment: CDR1 MNHEY and CDR2 SMNVEV (reference sequence). CDR3 length: 16 amino acids. The V gene end was trimmed by 2 bases and the J gene end by 5 bases; junction bases not matched to a gene: 9. The CDR3 DNA sequence: TGTGCCAGCAGTTTAGCAGGACAGGGGTATAATACTGAAGCTTTCTTT. Its translation is CASSLAGQGYNTEAFF.

The V call is TRBV21-1, the J call TRBJ2-4; the DNA was not compared with TRBD1, the D call given in the table. TRBV21-1 is recorded as a pseudogene. The CDR3 sequence is 16 residues long. Here the CDR3 reads CASSKGQGRAKNIQHF. CDR3 bases: TGTGCCAGCAGCAAAGGACAGGGGAGAGCCAAAAACATTCAGCACTTC.

This clonotype was seen a few times. Relative to the germline gene, one junction end is altered; a read error may explain this. The chain's CDR3 is CASSQERTGVPYF. CDR3 nucleotides: TGTGCCAGCAGCCAAGAGAGGACAGGCGTCCCCTACTTC. The chain recombines TRBV14 with TRBJ1-2, with 7 bases that match TRBD1. This CDR3 spans 13 amino acids. Germline V gene lookup returns CDR1 SGHDN and CDR2 FVKESK.

This clonotype was found many times. V and J are TRBV4-1 and TRBJ2-5, with D perhaps TRBD1 (5 bases). Germline V lookup: CDR1 MGHRA, CDR2 YSYEKL. This CDR3 has 14 amino acids. V lost 4 bases and J 2 bases, leaving 11 bases between the germline ends. The CDR3 here is CASSPPDSQETQYF. The DNA of the CDR3 is TGCGCCAGCAGCCCCCCAGACAGTCAAGAGACCCAGTACTTC.

This clonotype was seen more than once but under ten times. The V and J genes are TRBV15 and TRBJ2-3; D is uncertain. This CDR3 has 12 residues. In germline, CDR1 is LNHNV, CDR2 YYDKDF (reference sequence). Trimming pared 1 base from V and 3 bases from J, leaving 2 bases between. In nucleotides, the CDR3 is TGTGCCACCAGCAGAGGGACAGATACGCAGTATTTT. Translated: CATSRGTDTQYF. Full variable domain (remainder filled in from reference TRBV15 and TRBJ2-3): DAMVIQNPRYQVTQFGKPVTLSCSQTLNHNVMYWYQQKSSQAPKLLFHYYDKDFNNEADTPDNFQSRRPNTSFCFLDIRSPGLGDTAMYLCATSRGTDTQYFGPGTRLTVL.

This chain connects TRBV24-1 to TRBJ2-1, with TRBD2 as a possible D gene (5 bases). The ends were cut back, 4 bases at V and 0 bases at J, with 12 bases in the middle. Germline V gives CDR1 KGHDR, CDR2 SFDVKD. The CDR3 length is 16 residues. The CDR3 DNA is TGTGCCACCAGTGACTTGGACTGGAGCTCCTACAATGAGCAGTTCTTC. Protein: CATSDLDWSSYNEQFF.

The chain links TRBV29-1 to TRBJ1-2, with 9 bases lining up with TRBD1. The CDR3 loop spans 12 amino acids. Per the germline V gene, CDR1 is SQVTM and CDR2 is ANQGSEA. The V segment lost 6 bases and the J segment 8 bases; nucleotides outside the gene matches: 7. CDR3 protein: CSVPRQGEGYTF. As DNA, the CDR3 is TGCAGCGTCCCCAGACAGGGGGAAGGCTACACCTTC.

V is TRBV7-8 and J is TRBJ2-7, with D unresolved. Germline lookup yields CDR1 SGHVS and CDR2 FQNEAQ. V shed 1 base and J shed 6 bases, with 7 bases lying between them. This CDR3 region has 12 residues. CDR3 DNA sequence: TGTGCCAGCAGCTTAGTGGGCGCCGAGCAGTACGTC. It translates to CASSLVGAEQYV.

This clonotype has only a few counts. This sequence joins TRBV12-3 or TRBV12-4 and TRBJ2-3, with 7 bases identical to TRBD1. The CDR3 totals 14 residues. The ends lost 3 bases at V and 5 bases at J; junction bases unmatched: 5. The CDR3 sequence is CASSFGTERDTQYF. The CDR3 DNA is TGTGCCAGCAGTTTTGGGACAGAGAGAGATACGCAGTATTTT.

This clonotype was seen at least ten times. The V call is TRBV7-8, the J call TRBJ2-7; 10 bases align to TRBD2. CDR3 size: 15 residues. J gave up 0 bases and V 2 bases, and 1 base lay outside the gene matches. The germline V gene has CDR1 SGHVS and CDR2 FQNEAQ. This CDR3 reads CASSLPSGSSYEQYF. The CDR3 DNA is TGTGCCAGCAGCTTACCTAGCGGGAGCTCCTACGAGCAGTACTTC.